These 3 T cell receptor beta chains originate from one sample sequenced in a study of T-cell memory formation after mild COVID-19 (TCRdb year 2021). Libraries were constructed by 5' RACE. Sequenced on an Illumina NovaSeq 6000. TCRdb's own reprocessing of the public reads used fastp at Q25 and MiXCR and kept productive beta chains. Each CDR3 protein appears once, grouped with its most common genes and DNA. Present in this sample are 350,000 to 400,000 distinct CDR3 sequences, more than 20% of which were seen just once. 12% of the sample goes to the ten largest clones. Sequencing was carried out using PBMCs or a T cell subset sorted from them (not recorded which). The receptor source for this set is an adult woman who had mild COVID-19 (a few samples of this study predate the infection). The sample titles of this study are shuffled in the database, so cell type and time point are left out; the donor was told from shared clones.

This clonotype was seen a few times. This chain links TRBV5-5 with TRBJ2-1; D possibly corresponds to TRBD1 (6 bases). Germline CDR1 SGHKS, CDR2 YYEKEE (reference sequence). This CDR3 is built from 11 residues. V lost 2 bases and J lost 10, with 7 bases in between. The CDR3 loop is CASSFDREQFF. Written as DNA, the CDR3 is TGTGCCAGCAGCTTCGACAGGGAGCAGTTCTTC.

The chain is built from TRBV11-3 and TRBJ2-4; D gene unclear. Germline CDR1 and CDR2: SGHNT and YENEEA. This CDR3 is 14 amino acids long. The V end lost 0 bases, the J end lost 4 bases, and 7 bases lay between the germline ends. The CDR3 DNA follows: TGTGCCAGCAGCTTAGATCGAATGAAAAACATTCAGTACTTC. It encodes CASSLDRMKNIQYF. Looking up the rest from reference TRBV11-3 and TRBJ2-4 gives the full variable domain: EAGVVQSPRYKIIEKKQPVAFWCNPISGHNTLYWYLQNLGQGPELLIRYENEEAVDDSQLPKDRFSAERLKGVDSTLKIQPAELGDSAVYLCASSLDRMKNIQYFGAGTRLSVL.

This chain links TRBV7-2 with TRBJ2-3, with 12 bases aligning to TRBD2. The CDR3 loop spans 17 amino acids. J lost 3 bases, V lost 5 bases, and 9 bases had no gene match. Germline-derived CDR1 and CDR2 are SGHTA and FQGNSA. The DNA for the CDR3 is TGTGCCAGCAGCCAGGCGACTAGCGGGAGAGGGACAGATACGCAGTATTTT. This codes for CASSQATSGRGTDTQYF.